This passage covers 29 T cell receptor beta chains from one sample sequenced in a study of pediatric ulcerative colitis. The rectum was sampled with one to two pinch biopsies at colonoscopy. TCRdb keeps only in-frame clones here, not all; method: immunoSEQ multiplex PCR. The table includes over 30,000 clones, about three quarters detected once. The material sequenced was gut tissue. Every receptor here comes from a boy between 10 and 17 years old with mild ulcerative colitis.

The rearrangement joins TRBV27 to TRBJ2-6; D is perhaps TRBD1 (9 bases). The CDR3 consists of 19 residues. CDR1 and CDR2 from the germline V gene are MNHEY and SMNVEV (reference sequence). V was cut by 1 base and J by 2 bases, with 18 bases left in between. DNA for the CDR3: TGTGCCAGCAGTTTATATAGCGGGACAGGGCTCCCTGGGGCCAACGTCCTGACTTTC. Encoded protein: CASSLYSGTGLPGANVLTF.

The chain links TRBV7-2 to TRBJ1-2; perhaps TRBD1 as D (6 bases). This CDR3 comprises 14 residues. Between the trimmed V and J ends, which lost 5 bases and 4 bases, there was a span of 14 bases. The germline V gene encodes CDR1 SGHTA and CDR2 FQGNSA. The CDR3 is CASSPDSFSYGYTF. CDR3 nucleotides: TGTGCCAGCAGCCCGGACAGCTTCTCCTATGGCTACACCTTC.

V is TRBV11-2 and J is TRBJ1-2; possible D gene TRBD1, 5 bases. The CDR3 is made up of 12 amino acids. The V gene lost 1 base and the J gene lost 5 bases, with 5 bases spanning the gap. Germline values: CDR1 SGHAT, CDR2 FQNNGV. CDR3 sequence reads: CASSLGGYGYTF. The CDR3 region has the DNA TGTGCCAGCAGCTTAGGGGGGTATGGCTACACCTTC.

V and J are TRBV7-9 and TRBJ2-1, with D perhaps TRBD2 (5 bases). CDR1 is SEHNR, CDR2 FQNEAQ, per germline (reference sequence). CDR3 size: 14 residues. The ends were cut back, 5 bases at V and 4 bases at J, with 12 bases in the middle. CDR3 coding DNA: TGTGCCAGCAGCCCTTCAACGGGGTACAATGAGCAGTTCTTC. Protein: CASSPSTGYNEQFF. The full variable domain, completed using reference TRBV7-9 and TRBJ2-1, is DTGVSQNPRHKITKRGQNVTFRCDPISEHNRLYWYRQTLGQGPEFLTYFQNEAQLEKSRLLSDRFSAERPKGSFSTLEIQRTEQGDSAMYLCASSPSTGYNEQFFGPGTRLTVL.

The chain has TRBV4-1 and TRBJ1-2; D is unclear. Germline V lookup: CDR1 MGHRA, CDR2 YSYEKL. This CDR3 spans 13 amino acids. Trimming cost V 4 bases and J 8 bases, with 14 bases left between them. The CDR3 is CASSRGLEMGYTF. DNA of the CDR3: TGCGCCAGCAGCCGCGGACTGGAGATGGGCTACACCTTC.

This rearrangement joins TRBV7-9 to TRBJ1-4, with TRBD1 as a possible D gene (5 bases). V dropped 10 bases and J dropped 6 bases, with 24 bases sitting between them. CDR1 is SEHNR, CDR2 FQNEAQ, per germline (reference sequence). The CDR3 contains 16 residues. CDR3 loop: CATTRGLLEGYEKLFF. The CDR3 bases are TGTGCCACGACCAGAGGATTGTTAGAGGGGTATGAAAAACTGTTTTTT.

The rearrangement uses TRBV9 and TRBJ2-7, with 10 bases that match TRBD2. Trimming cost V 0 bases and J 2 bases; bases outside gene matches: 2. Germline CDR1 is SGDLS and CDR2 is YYNGEE. This CDR3 has 15 amino acids. CDR3 nucleotides: TGTGCCAGCAGCGTAGCGAGCGGGGGGGCCTACGAGCAGTACTTC. Amino acids: CASSVASGGAYEQYF.

This clone appeared once. The chain uses TRBV5-4 and TRBJ2-7; 9 positions agree with TRBD1. CDR1 and CDR2 from the germline V gene are SGHNT and YYREEE (reference sequence). The J segment lost 2 bases and the V segment lost 2 bases, leaving 5 bases of the junction unmatched. The CDR3 loop spans 15 amino acids. The CDR3 DNA follows: TGTGCCAGCAGCTTCGACAGGGGGAGTACCTACGAGCAGTACTTC. Its protein product is CASSFDRGSTYEQYF.

The J gene is TRBJ1-6, the V gene TRBV5-1; D ambiguous. Trimming removed 0 bases at V and 7 bases at J, with 8 bases between. This CDR3 is built from 14 residues. CDR1 SGHRS and CDR2 YFSETQ come from the germline V gene. CDR3 protein: CASSLERVNSPLHF. In DNA, the CDR3 is TGCGCCAGCAGCTTGGAAAGGGTCAATTCACCCCTCCACTTT.

The chain employs TRBV6-1 and TRBJ2-3, with D hard to call. Trimming cost V 7 bases and J 3 bases, with 11 bases left between them. The CDR3 length is 13 residues. Germline CDR1 MNHNS, CDR2 SASEGT. Here the CDR3 reads CASNGVETDTQYF. CDR3 nucleotides: TGTGCCAGCAATGGGGTAGAGACAGATACGCAGTATTTT.

This clone has a handful of counts. J is TRBJ2-2 and V is TRBV7-3; D is unclear. In germline, CDR1 is SGHTA, CDR2 FQGTGA. The germline V and J ends were trimmed by 5 bases and 1 base, with 2 bases remaining between them. The CDR3 spans 12 residues. As DNA, the CDR3 is TGTGCCAGCAGCCTGAACACCGGGGAGCTGTTTTTT. It specifies CASSLNTGELFF.

The chain carries TRBV12-5 and TRBJ1-5, with 10 bases identical to TRBD1. The germline CDR1 and CDR2 sequences are LGHNT and FRNRAP. Losses at the gene ends were 3 bases for V and 4 bases for J; bases not matched to a gene: 6. CDR3 length: 16 residues. The CDR3 DNA reads as TGTGCTAGTGGTTTTGGGACAGGGGTCGATAATCAGCCCCAGCATTTT. Its translation: CASGFGTGVDNQPQHF.

The chain links TRBV18 to TRBJ2-1; 7 positions match TRBD1. The germline V gene has CDR1 KGHSH and CDR2 LQKENI. V lost 0 bases and J lost 6; bases outside the gene matches: 8. The CDR3 is 16 residues long. CDR3: CASSPPTGSVRNEQFF. The CDR3 DNA reads TGTGCCAGCTCACCACCGACAGGGTCAGTTCGCAATGAGCAGTTCTTC.

The genes are TRBV7-6 and TRBJ1-2; D unresolved. V was clipped by 1 base and J by 0 bases, with 12 bases between them. This CDR3 contains 16 residues. From germline, CDR1 is SGHVS and CDR2 FNYEAQ. The CDR3: CASSLGPDGANYGYTF. CDR3 sequence (DNA): TGTGCCAGCAGCTTAGGGCCGGACGGTGCTAACTATGGCTACACCTTC.

The chain links TRBV5-1 to TRBJ1-1; D not certain. Germline CDR1 and CDR2: SGHRS and YFSETQ. The CDR3 sequence is 17 residues long. V was pared by 2 bases and J by 1 base, with 18 bases between. The CDR3 nucleotides are TGCGCCAGCAGCTTCGGGCAGATGAACAAAAAGAACACTGAAGCTTTCTTT. This sequence encodes CASSFGQMNKKNTEAFF.

The table lists this clone with a count of one. This chain connects TRBV6-6 to TRBJ2-3; no clear D gene. CDR3 length equals 15 residues. The V and J ends lost 0 bases and 6 bases respectively, with 13 bases between them. Per the germline V gene, CDR1 is MNHNY and CDR2 is SVGAGI (reference sequence). In DNA form, the CDR3 reads TGTGCCAGCAGTTACTCGTTTGGTGCCGGGGATACGCAGTATTTT. It yields the protein CASSYSFGAGDTQYF.

The genes are TRBV9 and TRBJ2-2, with D possibly TRBD2 on 6 matching bases. Trimming took 2 bases from V and 0 from J, leaving 8 bases between them. The CDR3 length is 15 residues. Germline lookup yields CDR1 SGDLS and CDR2 YYNGEE. The CDR3 loop is CASSVGGSNTGELFF. DNA for the CDR3: TGTGCCAGCAGCGTGGGGGGATCGAACACCGGGGAGCTGTTTTTT.

The CDR3 DNA follows: TGCGCCAGCAGCTTTACACGGGGGACCGGGGAGCTGTTTTTT. It translates to CASSFTRGTGELFF. The chain couples TRBV5-1 to TRBJ2-2; D possibly corresponds to TRBD2 (6 bases). The germline V and J ends were trimmed by 2 bases and 5 bases, with 10 bases remaining between them. Germline V lookup: CDR1 SGHRS, CDR2 YFSETQ. The length of the CDR3 is 14 residues.

This clone was seen more than once but under ten times. The chain is built from TRBV13 and TRBJ1-1, with a tentative D call TRBD1 (5 bases). The CDR3 has 15 amino acids. The germline V gene encodes CDR1 PRHDT and CDR2 FYEKMQ (reference sequence). Trimming stripped 7 bases from V and 0 bases from J, with 15 bases between. In DNA, the CDR3 is TGTGCCAGCACCCTTCGCGGGGCAGTGAACACTGAAGCTTTCTTT. Amino acids: CASTLRGAVNTEAFF.

Regarding this clone: In the same sample, other DNA sequences code for this CDR3. The rearrangement uses TRBV7-6 and TRBJ1-5; no reliable D call. V was pared by 0 bases and J by 3 bases, with 3 bases between. This CDR3 is built from 13 residues. Per germline, CDR1 SGHVS and CDR2 FNYEAQ. The DNA of the CDR3 is TGTGCCAGCAGCTTAGCGACCAATCAGCCCCAGCATTTT. It is translated as CASSLATNQPQHF. The whole variable domain, remainder taken from reference TRBV7-6 and TRBJ1-5, is GAGVSQSPRYKVTKRGQDVALRCDPISGHVSLYWYRQALGQGPEFLTYFNYEAQQDKSGLPNDRFSAERPEGSISTLTIQRTEQRDSAMYRCASSLATNQPQHFGDGTRLSIL.

The chain uses TRBV5-4 and TRBJ1-6; maybe TRBD1 (5 bases). The CDR3 extends over 16 amino acids. V dropped 5 bases and J dropped 2 bases, with 14 bases sitting between them. In germline, CDR1 is SGHNT, CDR2 YYREEE (reference sequence). This CDR3 is CASSSGTVTYNSPLHF. The CDR3 nucleotides are TGTGCCAGCAGTTCCGGGACGGTGACCTATAATTCACCCCTCCACTTT.

The genes are TRBV19 and TRBJ1-1; D is possibly TRBD1 (6 bases). The CDR3 is 13 amino acids. Looked up from germline, CDR1 is LNHDA and CDR2 is SQIVND (reference sequence). V lost 3 bases and J 4 bases, leaving 9 bases between the germline ends. The CDR3 protein is CASSIGTFTEAFF. The CDR3 DNA sequence: TGTGCCAGTAGTATTGGGACATTCACTGAAGCTTTCTTT.

The rearrangement uses TRBV6-5 and TRBJ1-1; D is uncertain. V dropped 0 bases and J dropped 0 bases, with 8 bases sitting between them. Germline values: CDR1 MNHEY, CDR2 SVGAGI. The CDR3 runs 15 residues. The CDR3, as DNA: TGTGCCAGCAGTTACTCAACTTGGATGAACACTGAAGCTTTCTTT. Its translation is CASSYSTWMNTEAFF.

The chain carries TRBV6-6 and TRBJ1-6, with 9 positions matching TRBD1. Germline assignment: CDR1 MNHNY and CDR2 SVGAGI (reference sequence). Trimming cost V 2 bases and J 8 bases; bases outside gene matches: 4. This CDR3 is 15 amino acids long. DNA for the CDR3: TGTGCCAGCAGTTACCAGGGACAGGGTGATTCACCCCTCCACTTT. This translates into CASSYQGQGDSPLHF.

This clone was counted once. The CDR3 nucleotides read TGTGCCAGCAGCTTCGGGGGGCGGAAGAACACTGAAGCTTTCTTT. Protein: CASSFGGRKNTEAFF. The chain uses TRBV5-8 and TRBJ1-1; D is possibly TRBD1 (6 bases). The germline V gene encodes CDR1 SGHTS and CDR2 YDEGEE. The CDR3 loop spans 15 amino acids. Trimming removed 2 bases at V and 1 base at J, with 12 bases between.

This chain joins TRBV5-1 and TRBJ2-5, with D possibly being TRBD2 (5 bases). V lost 0 bases and J 5 bases, leaving 8 bases between the germline ends. Per the germline V gene, CDR1 is SGHRS and CDR2 is YFSETQ. The CDR3 loop spans 13 amino acids. The CDR3 sequence is CASSLASFETQYF. The CDR3 bases are TGCGCCAGCAGCTTGGCTAGCTTCGAGACCCAGTACTTC.

This clone appeared a few times. The chain couples TRBV6-1 to TRBJ1-5; D call uncertain. The CDR3 contains 13 residues. Trimming cost V 10 bases and J 5 bases, with 15 bases left between them. Germline CDR1 MNHNS, CDR2 SASEGT. CDR3 coding DNA: TGTGCCACCTCATGGGCAGGCTATCAGCCCCAGCATTTT. It codes for CATSWAGYQPQHF.

CDR3 in DNA: TGTGCCAGCAGCTCACGACAGAAGGTGGCCTACGAGCAGTACTTC. Protein sequence: CASSSRQKVAYEQYF. The chain uses TRBV5-8 and TRBJ2-7; TRBD1 is a possible D gene (5 bases). This CDR3 is built from 15 residues. From germline, CDR1 is SGHTS and CDR2 YDEGEE. V lost 3 bases to trimming and J lost 2 bases, with 15 bases between them.

The genes are TRBV6-1 and TRBJ2-7, with TRBD1 matching over 7 bases. Unmatched junction bases numbered 6, after V lost 8 bases and J lost 2 bases. The CDR3 totals 13 residues. The germline V gene encodes CDR1 MNHNS and CDR2 SASEGT. CDR3 sequence (DNA): TGTGCCAGCGGACGGGACAGTGCCTACGAGCAGTACTTC. Its translation is CASGRDSAYEQYF.